The 28 T cell receptor beta chains listed next were all sequenced from one sample in a study of CD8+ T cells in alopecia areata (dated by TCRdb to the late 2010s). The label giving this sample's time point can be read as: around 22 weeks on oral tofacitinib. The sample's treatment or condition label, decoded: oral pan-JAK inhibitor, 5-10 mg twice daily. Library prep was done by the immunoSEQ multiplex PCR assay. To provide template for TCR sequencing, every sample had RNA extracted and reverse transcribed into cDNA. What TCRdb holds here is the immuneACCESS table cut down to in-frame rearrangements. Part of the clones is not present; checked against another copy, under half of the missing clones reflect an unresolved V gene, and the others are unexplained. The sample records roughly 99,000 clones, 84% of which are singletons. Jointly, the top ten make up over 20% of the sample. The sequenced sample was CD8+ T cells sorted from blood, obtained at week 24, from a patient treated with tofacitinib. The receptors here all came from a human donor with alopecia areata.

The rearrangement uses TRBV30 and TRBJ2-7; unclear D gene. The V gene's germline CDR1 is GTSNPN and CDR2 SVGIG (reference sequence). The V end was cut by 1 base, the J end by 0 bases, with 7 bases between. The CDR3 length is 13 residues. This CDR3 is CAWSGESSYEQYF. The CDR3 nucleotides read TGTGCCTGGAGTGGCGAATCCTCCTACGAGCAGTACTTC.

The chain joins TRBV29-1 to TRBJ2-1; 11 bases fit TRBD2. The ends lost 1 base at V and 7 bases at J; junction bases unmatched: 12. There are 17 residues in the CDR3. Germline assignment: CDR1 SQVTM and CDR2 ANQGSEA. The CDR3: CSVEVETSGVLSNEQFF. CDR3 DNA: TGCAGCGTTGAAGTGGAGACTAGCGGGGTCTTAAGTAATGAGCAGTTCTTC.

The chain joins TRBV4-3 to TRBJ2-2, with a tentative D call TRBD2 (5 bases). Looked up from germline, CDR1 is LGHNA and CDR2 is YSLEER. Trimming cost V 8 bases and J 5 bases, with 12 bases left between them. The CDR3 contains 13 residues. The CDR3 sequence is CASGRLGTGELFF. Written as DNA, the CDR3 is TGCGCCAGCGGGAGACTGGGGACCGGGGAGCTGTTTTTT.

This chain uses TRBV7-2 with TRBJ2-7; a weak D match, TRBD2 (6 bases). CDR1 SGHTA and CDR2 FQGNSA come from the germline V gene. The CDR3 extends over 15 amino acids. With 5 bases removed from V and 0 bases from J, the gap between germline ends came to 14 bases. CDR3 DNA sequence: TGTGCCAGCAGCCAGGGACTTGGGAGCTCCTACGAGCAGTACTTC. Its translation: CASSQGLGSSYEQYF.

The chain couples TRBV29-1 to TRBJ2-7; D unclear. This CDR3 spans 13 amino acids. The V end was cut by 1 base, the J end by 2 bases, with 9 bases between. Germline V gene lookup returns CDR1 SQVTM and CDR2 ANQGSEA. The CDR3 region has the DNA TGCAGCGTTGAAGGTCAGACCCCCTACGAGCAGTACTTC. Protein product: CSVEGQTPYEQYF.

This clone was picked up a small number of times. This chain uses TRBV9 with TRBJ2-3; 13 positions agree with TRBD2. The CDR3 is 16 residues long. Trimming at V came to 4 bases and at J to 6 bases, leaving 8 bases not matched to a gene. Germline V lookup: CDR1 SGDLS, CDR2 YYNGEE. This CDR3 is CASSSTSGGGRDTQYF. DNA for the CDR3: TGTGCCAGCAGCTCTACTAGCGGGGGGGGCCGGGATACGCAGTATTTT.

The chain combines TRBV9 with TRBJ2-7; TRBD1 aligns across 7 bases. This CDR3 is 16 amino acids long. In germline, CDR1 is SGDLS, CDR2 YYNGEE. Germline trimming cut 0 bases from V and 1 base from J; bases unmatched to any gene: 7. CDR3 residues: CASSVAQGGRSYEQYF. The CDR3, as DNA: TGTGCCAGCAGCGTAGCTCAAGGGGGCAGGTCCTACGAGCAGTACTTC. The full variable domain, completed using reference TRBV9 and TRBJ2-7, is DSGVTQTPKHLITATGQRVTLRCSPRSGDLSVYWYQQSLDQGLQFLIQYYNGEERAKGNILERFSAQQFPDLHSELNLSSLELGDSALYFCASSVAQGGRSYEQYFGPGTRLTVT.

The chain employs TRBV21-1 and TRBJ2-7; TRBD1, the D gene given by the table, was not confirmed from the DNA. TRBV21-1 is annotated as a pseudogene. This CDR3 is 16 amino acids long. CDR3 region: CASSKGDRVDSPEQYF. DNA for the CDR3: TGTGCCAGCAGCAAAGGGGACAGGGTAGATTCACCCGAGCAGTACTTC.

The DNA for the CDR3 is TGCGCCAGCAGTCAGGGACCTTTCCGCGCAACTAATGAAAAACTGTTTTTT. Residues: CASSQGPFRATNEKLFF. This sequence joins TRBV23-1 and TRBJ1-4; possibly TRBD1 for D (5 bases). TRBV23-1 is sorted into the ORF group, with uncertain function. V was pared by 3 bases and J by 0 bases, with 14 bases between. The CDR3 runs to 17 residues.

V is TRBV30 and J is TRBJ2-3; D not resolved. Germline assignment: CDR1 GTSNPN and CDR2 SVGIG (reference sequence). The V end lost 1 base, the J end lost 0 bases, and 8 bases lay between the germline ends. The CDR3 is 14 residues long. The CDR3: CAWSAFSSTDTQYF. As DNA, the CDR3 is TGTGCCTGGAGTGCGTTCTCTAGCACAGATACGCAGTATTTT.

The rearrangement joins TRBV7-9 to TRBJ2-3; the match to TRBD1 covers 7 bases. The germline gives CDR1 SEHNR, CDR2 FQNEAQ (reference sequence). Trimming cost V 3 bases and J 4 bases; bases outside gene matches: 16. The CDR3 covers 18 residues. The CDR3 nucleotides are TGTGCCAGCAGCTTCAGCCGAGGACAGGCCCCGAGGGCAGATACGCAGTATTTT. It specifies CASSFSRGQAPRADTQYF.

The chain couples TRBV7-3 to TRBJ2-5; the match to TRBD2 covers 7 bases. Germline CDR1 and CDR2: SGHTA and FQGTGA. The V and J ends lost 2 bases and 4 bases, in that order; junction bases with no gene match: 7. The CDR3 has 15 amino acids. CDR3: CASSLSGGEAETQYF. DNA of the CDR3: TGTGCCAGCAGCTTATCGGGAGGTGAGGCAGAGACCCAGTACTTC. The full variable domain, completed using reference TRBV7-3 and TRBJ2-5, is GAGVSQTPSNKVTEKGKYVELRCDPISGHTALYWYRQSLGQGPEFLIYFQGTGAADDSGLPNDRFFAVRPEGSVSTLKIQRTERGDSAVYLCASSLSGGEAETQYFGPGTRLLVL.

A remark on this clone: Other DNA sequences from this sample encode an identical CDR3 as well. This chain connects TRBV7-8 to TRBJ1-5, with no clear D. Trimming removed 1 base from V and 3 bases from J, with 7 bases in between. In germline, CDR1 is SGHVS, CDR2 FQNEAQ. The CDR3 is 14 residues long. The CDR3 region is CASSLGTDNQPQHF. The CDR3 DNA reads TGTGCCAGCAGCTTAGGTACCGACAATCAGCCCCAGCATTTT.

This chain joins TRBV2 and TRBJ2-5; 7 positions match TRBD1. Germline-derived CDR1 and CDR2 are SNHLY and FYNNEI. V trimming: 6 bases; J trimming: 5 bases; junction bases outside the gene matches: 9. The CDR3 contains 14 residues. CDR3 nucleotide sequence: TGTGCCAGCAGATTACCCAGGGGGAAGGAGACCCAGTACTTC. Its translation is CASRLPRGKETQYF.

As regards this clone: The junction does not match germline at one end; this may be a read error. V is TRBV7-7 and J is TRBJ2-5, with D perhaps matching TRBD1 or TRBD2 (5 bases each). The CDR3 loop spans 17 amino acids. The germline gives CDR1 SSHAT, CDR2 FNYEAQ (reference sequence). The CDR3 DNA reads as TGTGCTAGCAGCTTAGTGGCGACCCTGGGGGAACAAGAGACCCAGTACTTC. Translated, it gives CASSLVATLGEQETQYF.

The rearrangement links TRBV27 to TRBJ2-7, with 9 bases lining up with TRBD1. This CDR3 is 15 amino acids long. V was pared by 3 bases and J by 4 bases, with 7 bases of the junction left unmatched. Germline CDR1 reads MNHEY; CDR2 reads SMNVEV (reference sequence). The DNA of the CDR3 is TGTGCCAGCAGTTTGGCCGGGACAGGGTCGTACGAGCAGTACTTC. Translated: CASSLAGTGSYEQYF.

The chain is built from TRBV4-2 and TRBJ2-5; D may be TRBD1 (5 bases). The germline V gene has CDR1 LGHNA and CDR2 YNFKEQ. The CDR3 loop spans 16 amino acids. The V gene lost 0 bases and the J gene lost 2 bases, with 13 bases spanning the gap. This chain's CDR3 is CASSQEVGAGQETQYF. CDR3 DNA: TGTGCCAGCAGCCAAGAAGTTGGGGCCGGGCAAGAGACCCAGTACTTC.

Concerning this clone itself: Other DNA sequences in the sample encode the same CDR3. The chain carries TRBV11-2 and TRBJ2-2; D gene unclear. From germline, CDR1 is SGHAT and CDR2 FQNNGV. The CDR3 runs 14 residues. V lost 1 base, J lost 6 bases, and 9 bases lay in between. The CDR3 here is CASSLVGRPGELFF. In nucleotides, the CDR3 is TGTGCCAGCAGCTTAGTAGGGCGGCCCGGGGAGCTGTTTTTT. Supplemented by reference TRBV11-2 and TRBJ2-2, the full variable domain reads EAGVAQSPRYKIIEKRQSVAFWCNPISGHATLYWYQQILGQGPKLLIQFQNNGVVDDSQLPKDRFSAERLKGVDSTLKIQPAKLEDSAVYLCASSLVGRPGELFFGEGSRLTVL.

In its sample, this clone was seen a few times. The chain has TRBV5-1 and TRBJ2-5, with D hard to call. Trimming left V 6 bases short and J 2 bases short, with 11 bases between. The CDR3 sequence is 13 residues long. The V gene's germline CDR1 is SGHRS and CDR2 YFSETQ. In nucleotides, the CDR3 is TGCGCCAGCAACGACAATTTACAAGAGACCCAGTACTTC. Translating it yields CASNDNLQETQYF. Drawing the rest from reference TRBV5-1 and TRBJ2-5, the complete variable domain is KAGVTQTPRYLIKTRGQQVTLSCSPISGHRSVSWYQQTPGQGLQFLFEYFSETQRNKGNFPGRFSGRQFSNSRSEMNVSTLELGDSALYLCASNDNLQETQYFGPGTRLLVL.

The V gene is TRBV7-3, the J gene TRBJ2-5, with D unresolved. Trimming removed 0 bases from V and 2 bases from J, with 4 bases in between. From germline, CDR1 is SGHTA and CDR2 FQGTGA. This CDR3 is 13 amino acids long. CDR3 in DNA: TGTGCCAGCAGCTTAACTGATCAAGAGACCCAGTACTTC. It translates to CASSLTDQETQYF.

J is TRBJ2-3 and V is TRBV5-1; unclear D gene. This CDR3 comprises 12 residues. Trimming cost V 0 bases and J 2 bases, with 1 base left between them. CDR1 is SGHRS, CDR2 YFSETQ, per germline. This CDR3 reads CASSLDTDTQYF. DNA of the CDR3: TGCGCCAGCAGCTTGGACACAGATACGCAGTATTTT.

This chain links TRBV27 with TRBJ2-5; 8 nucleotides match TRBD1. The germline V gene has CDR1 MNHEY and CDR2 SMNVEV (reference sequence). Germline trimming cut 5 bases from V and 5 bases from J; bases unmatched to any gene: 10. The CDR3 is 15 amino acids. CDR3 sequence: CASSPLTGGQETQYF. The DNA for the CDR3 is TGTGCCAGCAGTCCCCTTACAGGGGGACAGGAGACCCAGTACTTC.

The rearrangement joins TRBV10-2 to TRBJ1-2; D gene unclear. Trimming removed 5 bases at V and 7 bases at J, with 17 bases between. The CDR3 consists of 14 residues. Germline values: CDR1 WSHSY, CDR2 SAAADI. The CDR3 sequence is CASSLWDGSPGYTF. As DNA, the CDR3 is TGCGCCAGCAGTCTGTGGGATGGGTCGCCTGGCTACACCTTC.

V is TRBV7-6 and J is TRBJ2-5; D may correspond to TRBD1 or TRBD2 (5 bases each). V was shortened by 5 bases and J by 2 bases, with 18 bases between the two germline ends. CDR3 length: 16 amino acids. Germline-derived CDR1 and CDR2 are SGHVS and FNYEAQ. The chain's CDR3 is CASSPPGTEFQETQYF. CDR3 sequence (DNA): TGTGCCAGCAGCCCGCCAGGGACGGAATTTCAAGAGACCCAGTACTTC.

This chain links TRBV6-6 with TRBJ2-7; 8 nucleotides align to TRBD1. CDR1 and CDR2 from the germline V gene are MNHNY and SVGAGI (reference sequence). The CDR3 spans 14 residues. After removal of 6 bases from V and 2 bases from J, the junction contained 6 bases not matched to a gene. The CDR3: CASSPGQGAYEQYF. The CDR3 coding sequence is TGTGCCAGCAGCCCCGGACAGGGAGCCTACGAGCAGTACTTC.

The chain is built from TRBV5-6 and TRBJ2-3; D is uncertain. The CDR3 spans 15 residues. V was trimmed by 0 bases and J by 6 bases, leaving 14 bases between them. Germline V gene sequence: CDR1 SGHDT, CDR2 YYEEEE. The CDR3 loop is CASSLGLELGDTQYF. CDR3 in DNA: TGTGCCAGCAGCTTGGGCCTCGAGCTTGGGGATACGCAGTATTTT.

The J gene is TRBJ2-2, the V gene TRBV7-9; D is ambiguous. V gave up 6 bases and J gave up 5 bases, with 4 bases separating them. The CDR3 is 11 residues long. CDR1 and CDR2 (germline): SEHNR, FQNEAQ (reference sequence). The CDR3, as DNA: TGTGCCAGCAGTGGTACCGGGGAGCTGTTTTTT. Translated, it gives CASSGTGELFF.

In nucleotides, the CDR3 is TGTGCCAGCAGCTTAACGTACACTGAAGCTTTCTTT. Translating it yields CASSLTYTEAFF. The genes are TRBV13 and TRBJ1-1; D is uncertain. There are 12 residues in the CDR3. Trimming cost V 2 bases and J 3 bases, with 4 bases left between them. The germline V gene encodes CDR1 PRHDT and CDR2 FYEKMQ (reference sequence).